This T cell receptor (beta chain) is drawn from a study of T-cell memory formation after mild COVID-19. V was cut by 5 bases and J by 0 bases, with 5 bases left in between. The germline CDR1 and CDR2 sequences are MNHEY and SMNVEV (reference sequence). CDR3 length: 14 residues. TCRdb reprocessed the 5' RACE reads with MiXCR, giving one entry per CDR3 protein. Among over 150,000 distinct CDR3 sequences, less than 20% were seen once, and the ten largest hold around 3.9%. The clonotype was recovered from a man between 18 and 35 years old who had mild COVID-19 (a few samples of this study predate the infection). Cell type and time point are not known. The chain has TRBV27 and TRBJ1-6; no firm D call. The sequencing input was PBMCs or a T cell subset sorted from them (not recorded which). CDR3 in amino acids: CASSGSSYNSPLHF. The CDR3 DNA reads as TGTGCCAGCAGTGGGAGCTCCTATAATTCACCCCTCCACTTT.